Detailed here is one T cell receptor (beta chain). Repertoires were generated with immunoSEQ multiplex PCR, while TCRdb's copy carries only in-frame clones and drops some. This sample has roughly 720,000 clones, with about 90% found just once. This specimen comes from a study of shared clonotypes between healthy human individuals. This CDR3 has 13 amino acids. Trimming pared 6 bases from V and 2 bases from J, leaving 8 bases between. Germline assignment: CDR1 MGHDK and CDR2 SYGVNS. This clonotype was obtained from a man between 18 and 35 years old in good health. Some clones in this sample may be carry-over from other donors' samples. The sample comprised memory CD8+ T cells from PBMCs. As for subset: CD45RO+ cells pooled with CCR7-negative TemRA cells. The chain is built from TRBV25-1 and TRBJ1-5; perhaps TRBD1 as D (5 bases). Written as DNA, the CDR3 is TGTGCCAGCAGGGTGGGGGGCAATCAGCCCCAGCATTTT. It codes for CASRVGGNQPQHF.